Sequencing of this T cell receptor beta chain was carried out in a study of T cells expressing NK-cell markers. TCRdb derives one entry per CDR3 protein from the 5' RACE reads, leaving out DNA. Its table lists under 200,000 distinct CDR3 sequences. Germline V gives CDR1 SGHTA, CDR2 FQGNSA. The CDR3 runs to 13 residues. The clonotype was recovered from a woman between 18 and 75 years old in good health. This rearrangement joins TRBV7-2 to TRBJ1-2; TCRdb designates TRBD1, a call that cannot be tested without DNA. Sequencing was carried out using blood T cells: a sorted CD56 or NKG2C T cell subset, CD4+ or CD8+ T cells, or bulk PBMC T cells (not recorded which). CDR3 region: CASSLSRLGGYTF. Looking up the rest from reference TRBV7-2 and TRBJ1-2 gives the full variable domain: GAGVSQSPSNKVTEKGKDVELRCDPISGHTALYWYRQSLGQGLEFLIYFQGNSAPDKSGLPSDRFSAERTGGSVSTLTIQRTQQEDSAVYLCASSLSRLGGYTFGSGTRLTVV.